These 19 T cell receptor beta chains came from one sample sequenced in a study of cytotoxic CD8 clonotypes in ibrutinib-treated CLL. This table comes from immunoSEQ multiplex PCR, and its TCRdb copy is limited to in-frame clones, with some not included. The sample has approximately 42,000 clones, almost 70% seen once. The sequences come from PBMCs, collected after 12 months of ibrutinib treatment. Every receptor here comes from a human donor with chronic lymphocytic leukemia.

This chain uses TRBV5-5 with TRBJ1-1; no clear D gene. The CDR3 contains 11 residues. V was trimmed by 3 bases and J by 1 base, leaving 1 base between them. Germline CDR1 and CDR2: SGHKS and YYEKEE (reference sequence). The CDR3 coding sequence is TGTGCCAGCAGCTCGAACACTGAAGCTTTCTTT. This translates into CASSSNTEAFF.

This clone was counted between two and nine times. The CDR3 protein is CASSTTGRGYGYTF. The CDR3 bases are TGTGCCAGCAGCACGACAGGGAGGGGCTATGGCTACACCTTC. The chain combines TRBV5-6 with TRBJ1-2; 7 nucleotides align to TRBD1. The CDR3 is 14 amino acids. Germline values: CDR1 SGHDT, CDR2 YYEEEE. The V and J ends lost 4 bases and 4 bases, in that order; junction bases with no gene match: 7.

The chain couples TRBV19 to TRBJ1-1, with 7 bases lining up with TRBD1. Trimming cost V 6 bases and J 1 base; bases outside gene matches: 5. Germline lookup yields CDR1 LNHDA and CDR2 SQIVND (reference sequence). The CDR3 is 14 residues long. CDR3 DNA: TGTGCCAGTAGGAGACAGGGTGGGAACACTGAAGCTTTCTTT. This codes for CASRRQGGNTEAFF.

This clone was seen only once. This sequence joins TRBV5-8 and TRBJ2-7, with 10 bases aligning to TRBD1. The V segment lost 4 bases and the J segment 4 bases; nucleotides outside the gene matches: 5. Germline V gene data show CDR1 as SGHTS and CDR2 as YDEGEE. CDR3 length: 14 residues. The CDR3 loop is CASSAGQGKYEQYF. The DNA of the CDR3 is TGTGCCAGCAGCGCGGGACAGGGGAAGTACGAGCAGTACTTC.

The chain uses TRBV7-8 and TRBJ2-7, with 11 bases aligning to TRBD2. Germline trimming cut 0 bases from V and 2 bases from J; bases unmatched to any gene: 6. This CDR3 is 17 amino acids long. The germline CDR1 and CDR2 sequences are SGHVS and FQNEAQ. In nucleotides, the CDR3 is TGTGCCAGCAGCTTAGCCGCAGGGACTAGCGGACCCTACGAGCAGTACTTC. The encoded protein is CASSLAAGTSGPYEQYF.

This clone was seen a handful of times. V and J are TRBV11-2 and TRBJ2-1; D is ambiguous. Germline V gives CDR1 SGHAT, CDR2 FQNNGV. The CDR3 is 11 residues long. V shed 5 bases and J shed 4 bases, with 3 bases lying between them. The CDR3 spells CASSVYNEQFF. The CDR3 bases are TGTGCCAGCAGCGTATACAATGAGCAGTTCTTC.

The chain joins TRBV30 to TRBJ1-4; unclear D gene. Germline lookup yields CDR1 GTSNPN and CDR2 SVGIG (reference sequence). Trimming stripped 0 bases from V and 7 bases from J, with 12 bases between. The CDR3 has 14 amino acids. In DNA form, the CDR3 reads TGTGCCTGGAGTGTACACAGTAATTTTGAAAAACTGTTTTTT. This gives the protein CAWSVHSNFEKLFF.

The chain employs TRBV28 and TRBJ1-1, with D hard to call. This CDR3 contains 13 residues. V lost 2 bases to trimming and J lost 1 base, with 5 bases between them. The germline CDR1 and CDR2 sequences are MDHEN and SYDVKM. The DNA of the CDR3 is TGTGCCAGCAGTTTAGTAGGGAACACTGAAGCTTTCTTT. This translates into CASSLVGNTEAFF. The variable domain in full, completed from reference TRBV28 and TRBJ1-1, reads DVKVTQSSRYLVKRTGEKVFLECVQDMDHENMFWYRQDPGLGLRLIYFSYDVKMKEKGDIPEGYSVSREKKERFSLILESASTNQTSMYLCASSLVGNTEAFFGQGTRLTVV.

The chain employs TRBV4-1 and TRBJ2-7; D is tentatively TRBD1 or TRBD2 (6 bases each). The V and J ends lost 11 bases and 0 bases respectively, with 14 bases between them. This CDR3 is 13 amino acids long. Germline V gene sequence: CDR1 MGHRA, CDR2 YSYEKL. This CDR3 is CAQRGGSSYEQYF. The DNA of the CDR3 is TGCGCCCAACGAGGGGGGAGCTCCTACGAGCAGTACTTC.

V and J are TRBV29-1 and TRBJ1-3; perhaps TRBD1 as D (5 bases). The V and J ends lost 1 base and 7 bases respectively, with 8 bases between them. CDR1 and CDR2 from the germline V gene are SQVTM and ANQGSEA. The CDR3 loop spans 12 amino acids. CDR3 protein: CSVEAGGNTIYF. CDR3 DNA sequence: TGCAGCGTTGAAGCGGGGGGTAACACCATATATTTT.

This chain joins TRBV11-2 and TRBJ2-1, with 12 positions matching TRBD1. Trimming cost V 5 bases and J 10 bases; bases outside gene matches: 12. This CDR3 has 16 residues. Germline lookup yields CDR1 SGHAT and CDR2 FQNNGV. CDR3 region: CASSITGTGGFSEQFF. The DNA for the CDR3 is TGTGCCAGCAGCATAACCGGGACAGGGGGCTTTAGCGAGCAGTTCTTC.

V is TRBV18 and J is TRBJ2-3, with TRBD2 identical over 7 bases. Germline V gives CDR1 KGHSH, CDR2 LQKENI. Trimming at V came to 3 bases and at J to 0 bases, leaving 6 bases not matched to a gene. The CDR3 totals 16 residues. CDR3 nucleotides: TGTGCCAGCTCACCCCCCGGGGGGACTAGCACAGATACGCAGTATTTT. As protein: CASSPPGGTSTDTQYF.

The chain uses TRBV28 and TRBJ1-2, with D possibly TRBD1 on 6 matching bases. V lost 6 bases and J lost 1, with 24 bases in between. Germline CDR1 and CDR2: MDHEN and SYDVKM. This CDR3 is 18 amino acids long. The chain's CDR3 is CASRSSIGGGVNNYGYTF. The CDR3 coding sequence is TGTGCCAGCAGGTCTTCAATCGGAGGGGGGGTCAATAACTATGGCTACACCTTC.

V and J are TRBV28 and TRBJ1-1, with D possibly matching TRBD1 (6 bases). The V and J ends lost 2 bases and 0 bases respectively, with 16 bases between them. CDR3 length: 17 amino acids. The V gene's germline CDR1 is MDHEN and CDR2 SYDVKM. In DNA form, the CDR3 reads TGTGCCAGCAGTTTAAAGGATTGGGGGGCGATGAACACTGAAGCTTTCTTT. As protein: CASSLKDWGAMNTEAFF.

The chain links TRBV4-3 to TRBJ1-2; no clear D gene. CDR1 is LGHNA, CDR2 YSLEER, per germline. Trimming removed 0 bases from V and 1 base from J, with 9 bases in between. This CDR3 region has 15 residues. CDR3 DNA: TGCGCCAGCAGCCAAGATCGTCGGGTTAACTATGGCTACACCTTC. Its protein is CASSQDRRVNYGYTF.

The V call is TRBV19, the J call TRBJ2-2; TRBD2 matches 7 bases. Germline CDR1 reads LNHDA; CDR2 reads SQIVND (reference sequence). The CDR3 is 15 amino acids. The ends lost 3 bases at V and 2 bases at J; junction bases unmatched: 3. The DNA of the CDR3 is TGTGCCAGTAGTATTCCGGGACTAAACACCGGGGAGCTGTTTTTT. This sequence encodes CASSIPGLNTGELFF.

The chain uses TRBV9 and TRBJ1-4, with TRBD1 matching 8 bases. The CDR3 consists of 16 residues. J gave up 4 bases and V 3 bases, and 8 bases lay outside the gene matches. Germline V gene sequence: CDR1 SGDLS, CDR2 YYNGEE. CDR3 coding DNA: TGTGCCAGCAGCGCTCGAACCGGGACAGGTAATGAAAAACTGTTTTTT. Translation gives CASSARTGTGNEKLFF. The full variable domain, rest sourced from reference TRBV9 and TRBJ1-4, is DSGVTQTPKHLITATGQRVTLRCSPRSGDLSVYWYQQSLDQGLQFLIQYYNGEERAKGNILERFSAQQFPDLHSELNLSSLELGDSALYFCASSARTGTGNEKLFFGSGTQLSVL.

A note on this clone: The same CDR3 is also encoded by other DNA sequences in this sample. J is TRBJ2-7 and V is TRBV5-1, with D possibly being TRBD1 or TRBD2 (5 bases each). With 5 bases removed from V and 0 bases from J, the gap between germline ends came to 12 bases. Germline CDR1 and CDR2: SGHRS and YFSETQ. The CDR3 length is 14 residues. The CDR3 DNA reads TGCGCCAGCAGTGCTTCCGGGACCTCCTACGAGCAGTACTTC. Translation: CASSASGTSYEQYF.

The V gene is TRBV5-6, the J gene TRBJ2-5, with 11 bases matching TRBD2. Germline trimming cut 0 bases from V and 5 bases from J; bases unmatched to any gene: 9. Germline V CDR1 and CDR2: SGHDT, YYEEEE. This CDR3 spans 17 amino acids. CDR3 sequence (DNA): TGTGCCAGCAGCTTGGGTGTTAGCGGGAGGGCACGGGAGACCCAGTACTTC. This encodes CASSLGVSGRARETQYF. The whole variable domain, filled in from reference TRBV5-6 and TRBJ2-5, reads DAGVTQSPTHLIKTRGQQVTLRCSPKSGHDTVSWYQQALGQGPQFIFQYYEEEERQRGNFPDRFSGHQFPNYSSELNVNALLLGDSALYLCASSLGVSGRARETQYFGPGTRLLVL.